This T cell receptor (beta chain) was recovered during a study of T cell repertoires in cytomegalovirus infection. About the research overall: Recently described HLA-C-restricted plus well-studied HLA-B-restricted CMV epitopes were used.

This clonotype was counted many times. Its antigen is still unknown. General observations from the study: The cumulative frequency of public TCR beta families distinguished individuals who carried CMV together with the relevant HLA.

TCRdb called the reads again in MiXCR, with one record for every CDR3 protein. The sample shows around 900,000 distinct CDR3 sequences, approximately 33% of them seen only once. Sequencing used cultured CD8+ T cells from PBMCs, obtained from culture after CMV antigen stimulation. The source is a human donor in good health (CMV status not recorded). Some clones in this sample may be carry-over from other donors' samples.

CDR3 bases: TGTGCCAGCAGCAGCCGGGACAGGGTTGCGGAGACCCAGTACTTC. Translated, it gives CASSSRDRVAETQYF. The V gene is TRBV7-2, the J gene TRBJ2-5; 9 bases match TRBD1. V dropped 5 bases and J dropped 5; count of bases not matched to a gene: 9. Per germline, CDR1 SGHTA and CDR2 FQGNSA. This CDR3 has 15 residues.